Described below is a single T cell receptor (beta chain) sequence and its context. Assay: immunoSEQ multiplex PCR; the TCRdb copy retains only in-frame clones and omits some. The repertoire consists of 63,000 or so clones, with approximately 87% occurring once and the leading ten covering roughly 28%. This sample was included in a study of control samples from healthy donors and cancer patients. Germline CDR1 reads SGHDN; CDR2 reads FVKESK. The CDR3 length is 17 residues. V was cut by 4 bases and J by 6 bases, with 22 bases left in between. Input material: blood. The V call is TRBV14, the J call TRBJ1-5, with D possibly being TRBD1 (6 bases). The receptor was isolated from a man aged 45 to 65 in good health. CDR3 in DNA: TGTGCCAGCAGCCCCGCTATAGGCGGCAGGGGTGGTCAGCCCCAGCATTTT. The encoded protein is CASSPAIGGRGGQPQHF.